Below are 23 T cell receptor beta chains sequenced from a single sample in a study of beta chain features in type 1 diabetes. The entirety of the isolated RNA underwent reverse transcription, so expressed TCRB transcripts were sequenced. TCRdb's table, derived via immunoSEQ multiplex PCR, lists solely in-frame clones and lacks some. This sample carries fewer than 900,000 clones, roughly 15% of them seen once, and the ten largest clones take around 0.02%. Sample: naive CD4+ T cells from blood. The source of these receptors is a woman between 18 and 30 years old in good health.

The table lists this clone with a few counts. This chain connects TRBV7-6 to TRBJ2-7; 8 nucleotides line up with TRBD1. The CDR3 covers 14 residues. CDR1 and CDR2 (germline): SGHVS, FNYEAQ. The V segment lost 4 bases and the J segment 2 bases; nucleotides outside the gene matches: 4. The CDR3 DNA follows: TGTGCCAGCAGCTCGGACAGGGCCCCCTACGAGCAGTACTTC. Its protein product is CASSSDRAPYEQYF. The complete variable domain, with remaining parts taken from reference TRBV7-6 and TRBJ2-7, reads GAGVSQSPRYKVTKRGQDVALRCDPISGHVSLYWYRQALGQGPEFLTYFNYEAQQDKSGLPNDRFSAERPEGSISTLTIQRTEQRDSAMYRCASSSDRAPYEQYFGPGTRLTVT.

V is TRBV10-3 and J is TRBJ2-1; D call uncertain. In germline, CDR1 is ENHRY, CDR2 SYGVKD. This CDR3 is built from 13 residues. V was cut by 10 bases and J by 7 bases, with 17 bases left in between. DNA of the CDR3: TGTGCCACCTTTACCCTCCTGAGGAATGAGCAGTTCTTC. Its protein is CATFTLLRNEQFF.

The rearrangement uses TRBV5-1 and TRBJ2-1; D is unclear. The ends were cut back, 0 bases at V and 12 bases at J, with 7 bases in the middle. CDR1 and CDR2 from the germline V gene are SGHRS and YFSETQ. The CDR3 contains 11 residues. The CDR3 bases are TGCGCCAGCAGCTTGGAGACCAGGCAGTTCTTC. This encodes CASSLETRQFF.

The V gene is TRBV28, the J gene TRBJ2-5, with D perhaps matching TRBD1 (5 bases). The germline CDR1 and CDR2 sequences are MDHEN and SYDVKM. V was cut by 3 bases and J by 7 bases, with 15 bases left in between. CDR3 length: 14 residues. This chain's CDR3 is CASSFETPRGTQYF. The CDR3 nucleotides are TGTGCCAGCAGTTTCGAGACTCCTAGGGGGACCCAGTACTTC.

This clone showed up just a few times. The V call is TRBV7-2, the J call TRBJ2-3; D remains unclear. V was trimmed by 6 bases and J by 7 bases, leaving 14 bases between them. The germline V gene encodes CDR1 SGHTA and CDR2 FQGNSA. The CDR3 sequence is 13 residues long. CDR3 coding DNA: TGTGCCAGCAGGCAAAACATCGGAAATACGCAGTATTTT. The encoded protein is CASRQNIGNTQYF.

This clone occurred once. This same CDR3 is encoded by further DNA sequences in the sample. The chain combines TRBV7-2 with TRBJ2-5, with 7 bases aligning to TRBD2. CDR3 length equals 14 residues. The J segment lost 1 base and the V segment lost 5 bases, leaving 4 bases of the junction unmatched. Germline CDR1 and CDR2: SGHTA and FQGNSA. In DNA, the CDR3 is TGTGCCAGCAGCCCGGGACTACTCCAAGAGACCCAGTACTTC. Encoded protein: CASSPGLLQETQYF.

This clone was counted only a few times. One junction end does not reproduce the germline sequence, and a read error may be involved. The gene calls are TRBV7-7 and TRBJ2-1, with D tentatively TRBD1 (5 bases). Germline-derived CDR1 and CDR2 are SSHAT and FNYEAQ (reference sequence). This CDR3 has 15 residues. The CDR3 is CASSLGVHGSNEQFF. In DNA, the CDR3 is TGTGCTAGCAGCTTAGGGGTACACGGGTCCAATGAGCAGTTCTTC. The full variable domain, its missing parts supplied by reference TRBV7-7 and TRBJ2-1, is GAGVSQSPRYKVTKRGQDVTLRCDPISSHATLYWYQQALGQGPEFLTYFNYEAQPDKSGLPSDRFSAERPEGSISTLTIQRTEQRDSAMYRCASSLGVHGSNEQFFGPGTRLTVL.

V usage is TRBV4-1 and J usage is TRBJ1-1; unclear D gene. The ends were cut back, 1 base at V and 1 base at J, with 7 bases in the middle. Germline values: CDR1 MGHRA, CDR2 YSYEKL. This CDR3 is built from 14 residues. The CDR3: CASSQAPGNTEAFF. CDR3 coding DNA: TGCGCCAGCAGCCAAGCTCCAGGGAACACTGAAGCTTTCTTT.

The V gene is TRBV5-1, the J gene TRBJ2-1; D not certain. This CDR3 contains 14 residues. Trimming shortened V by 1 base and J by 4 bases, and 9 bases separated the two germline ends. Germline CDR1 and CDR2: SGHRS and YFSETQ. CDR3 loop: CASSLFGRYNEQFF. In nucleotides, the CDR3 is TGCGCCAGCAGCTTGTTCGGCAGGTACAATGAGCAGTTCTTC.

A few counts support this clone. This chain joins TRBV4-2 and TRBJ2-1, with 8 bases that match TRBD2. CDR3 length: 17 amino acids. With 1 base clipped from V and 4 bases from J, the junction kept 9 bases outside the gene matches. Germline V gene sequence: CDR1 LGHNA, CDR2 YNFKEQ. This chain's CDR3 is CASSQAPRGGTYNEQFF. The CDR3 DNA reads TGTGCCAGCAGCCAAGCTCCTCGCGGGGGGACATACAATGAGCAGTTCTTC.

A few counts support this clone. The gene calls are TRBV25-1 and TRBJ2-7, with 9 nucleotides matching TRBD2. The V gene's germline CDR1 is MGHDK and CDR2 SYGVNS. Germline trimming cut 1 base from V and 3 bases from J; bases unmatched to any gene: 4. The CDR3 length is 15 residues. For the CDR3, the DNA is TGTGCCAGCAGTGAATCGATTAGCGGGAGCTACGAGCAGTACTTC. The encoded protein is CASSESISGSYEQYF.

In this sample, this clone turned up a few times. The chain recombines TRBV5-1 with TRBJ2-7; 8 bases fit TRBD1. The V and J ends lost 4 bases and 5 bases, in that order; junction bases with no gene match: 8. This CDR3 is 14 amino acids long. In germline, CDR1 is SGHRS, CDR2 YFSETQ. CDR3 in amino acids: CASSHEPDRDEQYF. CDR3 nucleotide sequence: TGCGCCAGCAGCCACGAACCGGACAGGGACGAGCAGTACTTC.

This sequence joins TRBV7-6 and TRBJ2-1, with no clear D. The CDR3 loop spans 15 amino acids. Germline-derived CDR1 and CDR2 are SGHVS and FNYEAQ. The V and J ends lost 1 base and 5 bases respectively, with 12 bases between them. CDR3 residues: CASSLGITINNEQFF. CDR3 nucleotides: TGTGCCAGCAGCTTAGGGATTACTATAAACAATGAGCAGTTCTTC.

Only a few counts were recorded for this clone. The chain uses TRBV15 and TRBJ2-1, with D maybe TRBD2 (5 bases). The CDR3 has 15 amino acids. With 8 bases removed from V and 0 bases from J, the gap between germline ends came to 14 bases. The germline V gene has CDR1 LNHNV and CDR2 YYDKDF (reference sequence). This CDR3 is CATQTRAGSYNEQFF. CDR3 DNA sequence: TGTGCCACCCAAACTAGGGCGGGCTCCTACAATGAGCAGTTCTTC.

The chain joins TRBV7-2 to TRBJ2-4; no definite D call. The CDR3 runs to 17 residues. The V end lost 0 bases, the J end lost 0 bases, and 12 bases lay between the germline ends. From germline, CDR1 is SGHTA and CDR2 FQGNSA. The chain's CDR3 is CASSLAIRSLAKNIQYF. CDR3 nucleotide sequence: TGTGCCAGCAGCTTAGCGATCCGCTCTCTAGCCAAAAACATTCAGTACTTC.

The CDR3 bases are TGTGCCAGCAGCTTATCAGGGGGCGCGAGCAATCAGCCCCAGCATTTT. Amino acids: CASSLSGGASNQPQHF. V usage is TRBV7-2 and J usage is TRBJ1-5, with TRBD1 matching 8 bases. V shed 2 bases, J shed 1 base, and the junction held 4 bases outside the gene matches. The CDR3 consists of 16 residues. CDR1 and CDR2 from the germline V gene are SGHTA and FQGNSA.

The V call is TRBV18, the J call TRBJ2-1; D may match TRBD1 or TRBD2 (5 bases each). The CDR3 contains 14 residues. V shed 5 bases and J shed 9 bases, with 17 bases lying between them. From germline, CDR1 is KGHSH and CDR2 LQKENI. The CDR3 DNA reads as TGTGCCAGCTCATCACAGGACCAGGCGGGTGAGCAGTTCTTC. Its translation: CASSSQDQAGEQFF.

The chain combines TRBV6-6 with TRBJ2-5; 7 nucleotides line up with TRBD1. The germline gives CDR1 MNHNY, CDR2 SVGAGI (reference sequence). The CDR3 contains 14 residues. V shed 6 bases and J 7 bases; nucleotides not matched to a gene: 11. CDR3 in DNA: TGTGCCAGCAGCCCTACAGGGGTTTTTTGGACCCAGTACTTC. Protein product: CASSPTGVFWTQYF.

This chain links TRBV28 with TRBJ2-7; 12 bases map to TRBD2. V shed 3 bases, J shed 0 bases, and the junction held 6 bases outside the gene matches. Germline V gene lookup returns CDR1 MDHEN and CDR2 SYDVKM. The CDR3 covers 17 residues. DNA of the CDR3: TGTGCCAGCAGTTTTTGGACTAGCGGGACAAACTCCTACGAGCAGTACTTC. Amino acid sequence: CASSFWTSGTNSYEQYF.

This clone was observed a few times. The chain carries TRBV18 and TRBJ2-7; 7 positions match TRBD2. The CDR3 sequence is 13 residues long. CDR1 is KGHSH and CDR2 is LQKENI in the germline V gene. V was pared by 4 bases and J by 6 bases, with 6 bases of the junction left unmatched. CDR3 region: CASSQAGVGEQYF. The CDR3 DNA is TGTGCCAGCTCACAGGCGGGAGTAGGCGAGCAGTACTTC.

The V call is TRBV5-4, the J call TRBJ1-1, with 9 nucleotides matching TRBD1. Germline-derived CDR1 and CDR2 are SGHNT and YYREEE (reference sequence). The length of the CDR3 is 16 residues. The trim removed 4 bases at V and 5 bases at J, leaving 12 bases unmatched. The CDR3 spells CASSRGQGKTGTEAFF. The CDR3 coding sequence is TGTGCCAGCAGCCGAGGACAGGGGAAGACGGGTACTGAAGCTTTCTTT.

There are a few counts of this clone. This CDR3 is CASSFTPSTEAFF. CDR3 in DNA: TGTGCCAGCAGCTTTACCCCTTCCACTGAAGCTTTCTTT. This sequence joins TRBV7-9 and TRBJ1-1, with D hard to call. The CDR3 extends over 13 amino acids. From germline, CDR1 is SEHNR and CDR2 FQNEAQ (reference sequence). The V gene lost 3 bases and the J gene lost 4 bases, with 9 bases spanning the gap.

Written as DNA, the CDR3 is TGTGCCAGTAGTATTGAGGGCCAGACCCAGTACTTC. Encoded protein: CASSIEGQTQYF. This chain joins TRBV19 and TRBJ2-5; possible D gene TRBD2, 5 bases. V dropped 3 bases and J dropped 6 bases, with 8 bases sitting between them. Germline V lookup: CDR1 LNHDA, CDR2 SQIVND (reference sequence). CDR3 length: 12 amino acids.